A single sample gave rise to the 4 T cell receptor beta chains below, sequenced in a study of OX40 agonist ivuxolimab in advanced cancers. The assay was immunoSEQ multiplex PCR, and TCRdb's table has in-frame clones only and misses some. The table lists 100,000 or so clones, around 90% of them singletons. Sequenced material: CD4+ or CD8+ T cells sorted from blood, taken in a trial of the OX40 agonist ivuxolimab. Receptor source: an adult with an advanced solid tumor such as melanoma, head and neck, liver or kidney cancer.

The chain joins TRBV4-1 to TRBJ2-3; D gene uncertain. Per germline, CDR1 MGHRA and CDR2 YSYEKL. This CDR3 spans 16 amino acids. V was shortened by 0 bases and J by 1 base, with 11 bases between the two germline ends. The CDR3 sequence: CASSQEDRFRTDTQYF. The CDR3 DNA follows: TGCGCCAGCAGCCAAGAAGACCGGTTCCGCACAGATACGCAGTATTTT.

The rearrangement joins TRBV5-1 to TRBJ2-3; D call uncertain. Germline values: CDR1 SGHRS, CDR2 YFSETQ. The V and J ends lost 8 bases and 10 bases respectively, with 17 bases between them. This CDR3 comprises 12 residues. CDR3 sequence (DNA): TGCGCCAGTACCGAGCCTGGGTTATCGCAGTATTTT. It translates to CASTEPGLSQYF. The entire variable domain, with the rest obtained from reference TRBV5-1 and TRBJ2-3, is as follows: KAGVTQTPRYLIKTRGQQVTLSCSPISGHRSVSWYQQTPGQGLQFLFEYFSETQRNKGNFPGRFSGRQFSNSRSEMNVSTLELGDSALYLCASTEPGLSQYFGPGTRLTVL.

The chain carries TRBV25-1 and TRBJ2-1, with a possible D match to TRBD1 (6 bases). The V gene lost 8 bases and the J gene lost 5 bases, with 22 bases spanning the gap. CDR3 length equals 16 residues. The germline V gene encodes CDR1 MGHDK and CDR2 SYGVNS. The CDR3 DNA is TGTGCCAGCCCCAAGCCCCGCGGACAGAAAAACAATGAGCAGTTCTTC. As protein: CASPKPRGQKNNEQFF.

The chain has TRBV19 and TRBJ1-5; no reliable D call. The germline V gene has CDR1 LNHDA and CDR2 SQIVND (reference sequence). Trimming shortened V by 3 bases and J by 1 base, and 10 bases separated the two germline ends. The CDR3 contains 15 residues. The CDR3, as DNA: TGTGCCAGTAGTATCACGTTCAGAAGCAATCAGCCCCAGCATTTT. Encoded protein: CASSITFRSNQPQHF.